This entry lists 12 T cell receptor beta chains sequenced from one sample in a study of immune evolution from preneoplasia to lung adenocarcinoma. Clones were read by immunoSEQ multiplex PCR, and TCRdb kept only the in-frame ones, dropping some. The sample yields 3,700 or so clones, 75% to 85% seen once. The sequenced sample consisted of FFPE minimally invasive lung adenocarcinoma tissue. The receptors were gathered from a person between 55 and 69 years old with lung adenocarcinoma.

This chain connects TRBV5-1 to TRBJ1-1; D is undetermined. The CDR3 totals 14 residues. V was clipped by 0 bases and J by 5 bases, with 11 bases between them. Germline lookup yields CDR1 SGHRS and CDR2 YFSETQ. This chain's CDR3 is CASSLAPASTEAFF. The CDR3 DNA sequence: TGCGCCAGCAGCTTGGCCCCCGCGAGTACTGAAGCTTTCTTT.

This clone was seen a few times. V is TRBV2 and J is TRBJ1-2, with no clear D. Between the trimmed V and J ends, which lost 4 bases and 2 bases, there was a span of 8 bases. Germline V gene data show CDR1 as SNHLY and CDR2 as FYNNEI. The length of the CDR3 is 13 residues. CDR3 bases: TGTGCCAGCAGTGCCGCCAGGAACTATGGCTACACCTTC. As protein: CASSAARNYGYTF.

This clone has more than one count but fewer than ten. This chain uses TRBV28 with TRBJ1-4; D is unresolved. This CDR3 has 14 residues. V gave up 8 bases and J gave up 0 bases, with 10 bases separating them. Germline CDR1 is MDHEN and CDR2 is SYDVKM. The CDR3 region is CASLGDATNEKLFF. In nucleotides, the CDR3 is TGTGCCAGCCTCGGGGATGCAACTAATGAAAAACTGTTTTTT.

V and J are TRBV30 and TRBJ2-7, with 9 positions matching TRBD2. After removal of 5 bases from V and 0 bases from J, the junction contained 5 bases not matched to a gene. The CDR3 is 14 amino acids. Germline V CDR1 and CDR2: GTSNPN, SVGIG (reference sequence). Here the CDR3 reads CAWAAGGSSYEQYF. DNA for the CDR3: TGTGCCTGGGCGGCGGGGGGGAGCTCCTACGAGCAGTACTTC.

This clone was seen only once. The chain employs TRBV6-6 and TRBJ1-5; 8 bases fit TRBD1. The ends lost 5 bases at V and 7 bases at J; junction bases unmatched: 7. The CDR3 contains 14 residues. Germline values: CDR1 MNHNY, CDR2 SVGAGI (reference sequence). CDR3 protein: CASSNDRGDQPQHF. The DNA for the CDR3 is TGTGCCAGCAGTAATGACAGGGGCGACCAGCCCCAGCATTTT.

The chain is built from TRBV6-1 and TRBJ2-2, with D perhaps matching TRBD2 (6 bases). Looked up from germline, CDR1 is MNHNS and CDR2 is SASEGT. This CDR3 spans 15 amino acids. V lost 2 bases to trimming and J lost 5 bases, with 12 bases between them. The CDR3 DNA sequence: TGTGCCAGCAGTGAATCCGTGGAGGGTACCGGGGAGCTGTTTTTT. Residues: CASSESVEGTGELFF.

V and J are TRBV9 and TRBJ1-2, with D possibly matching TRBD1 (6 bases). Germline assignment: CDR1 SGDLS and CDR2 YYNGEE. This CDR3 is 16 amino acids long. V lost 0 bases and J lost 6, with 18 bases in between. CDR3 residues: CASSVGRRGRNDGYTF. CDR3 DNA: TGTGCCAGCAGCGTAGGAAGAAGGGGGAGAAACGATGGCTACACCTTC.

This clone has a single count. The J gene is TRBJ2-7, the V gene TRBV27, with D hard to call. The V gene's germline CDR1 is MNHEY and CDR2 SMNVEV (reference sequence). The CDR3 sequence is 18 residues long. The V end lost 3 bases, the J end lost 4 bases, and 25 bases lay between the germline ends. The CDR3 protein is CASSFKPPFLMAIYEQYF. The CDR3 bases are TGTGCCAGCAGTTTTAAGCCCCCGTTTCTAATGGCCATTTACGAGCAGTACTTC.

The CDR3 sequence: CASGTRGFHEQYF. The CDR3 nucleotides read TGTGCCAGCGGGACCAGGGGTTTTCACGAGCAGTACTTC. This chain uses TRBV21-1 with TRBJ2-7; the table names TRBD1, a call not compared with the DNA. TRBV21-1 is designated a pseudogene. CDR3 length: 13 residues.

The V call is TRBV29-1, the J call TRBJ2-7, with TRBD1 matching 10 bases. Germline V lookup: CDR1 SQVTM, CDR2 ANQGSEA. J gave up 7 bases and V 6 bases, and 9 bases lay outside the gene matches. This CDR3 is built from 13 residues. CDR3 nucleotides: TGCAGCGTAGCCGGGACAGGGGTGGGGGAGCAGTACTTC. Translated: CSVAGTGVGEQYF.

This chain joins TRBV5-1 and TRBJ2-5, with 9 bases matching TRBD2. The CDR3 covers 13 residues. From germline, CDR1 is SGHRS and CDR2 YFSETQ. The trim removed 4 bases at V and 5 bases at J, leaving 3 bases unmatched. The CDR3 DNA sequence: TGCGCCAGCAGCCGGCGGGGGGGGGAGACCCAGTACTTC. Encoded protein: CASSRRGGETQYF.

This chain links TRBV6-6 with TRBJ2-5, with D perhaps TRBD1 or TRBD2 (5 bases each). V was trimmed by 6 bases and J by 0 bases, leaving 8 bases between them. Germline CDR1 MNHNY, CDR2 SVGAGI (reference sequence). The CDR3 length is 13 residues. DNA of the CDR3: TGTGCCAGCAGACGGGACGACCAAGAGACCCAGTACTTC. It specifies CASRRDDQETQYF.